A selection of T cell receptor beta chains follows, all from one sample in a study of monozygotic twins with inflammatory bowel disease. TCRdb re-called the 5' RACE reads and catalogs CDR3 proteins one per entry, DNA excluded. This sample contains fewer than 550,000 distinct CDR3 sequences. Specimen: blood. Source of these receptors: a human donor with ulcerative colitis or Crohn's disease, or a healthy co-twin of an affected twin (not recorded which). Both conserved end residues are part of each CDR3. Each record gives: CDR3 protein, CDR3 length, J gene, V gene.

CASSSRTGMANVLTF	15	TRBJ2-6	TRBV7-8
CASDAGTGSYNEQFF	15	TRBJ2-1	TRBV5-5
CASSQGATSGTYEQYF	16	TRBJ2-7	TRBV28
CASSPAAVNYGYTF	14	TRBJ1-2	TRBV7-2
CASSLSPGAETQYF	14	TRBJ2-5	TRBV11-1
CASRLANNEQFF	12	TRBJ2-1	TRBV6-6
CASSQQGTKNEQYF	14	TRBJ2-7	TRBV4-2
CSARGPTRDRALNTEAFF	18	TRBJ1-1	TRBV20-1
CASSLGTGTNEKLFF	15	TRBJ1-4	TRBV7-9
CASRLGGPLGGRQFTQYF	18	TRBJ2-3	TRBV12-2